This T cell receptor (beta chain) was captured in a study of monozygotic twins with inflammatory bowel disease. Study-level results: Twins with IBD had fewer clonotypes in common with others than healthy twins, particularly during disease activity.

Details on this clonotype: Its antigen is as yet unknown.

The CDR3 has 14 amino acids. Germline loops: CDR1 MGHRA, CDR2 YSYEKL. Staff drew an approximately 2.5 ml blood sample from each donor. From its re-call of the 5' RACE reads, TCRdb lists each CDR3 protein once, without DNA. Its listing shows roughly 160,000 distinct CDR3 sequences. Sequencing was carried out using blood. The TCR was taken from a human donor with ulcerative colitis or Crohn's disease, or a healthy co-twin of an affected twin (not recorded which). V is TRBV4-1 and J is TRBJ2-7; TCRdb's assignment of TRBD1 cannot be checked, as there is no DNA. The CDR3 loop is CASSEDRVHFEQYF.